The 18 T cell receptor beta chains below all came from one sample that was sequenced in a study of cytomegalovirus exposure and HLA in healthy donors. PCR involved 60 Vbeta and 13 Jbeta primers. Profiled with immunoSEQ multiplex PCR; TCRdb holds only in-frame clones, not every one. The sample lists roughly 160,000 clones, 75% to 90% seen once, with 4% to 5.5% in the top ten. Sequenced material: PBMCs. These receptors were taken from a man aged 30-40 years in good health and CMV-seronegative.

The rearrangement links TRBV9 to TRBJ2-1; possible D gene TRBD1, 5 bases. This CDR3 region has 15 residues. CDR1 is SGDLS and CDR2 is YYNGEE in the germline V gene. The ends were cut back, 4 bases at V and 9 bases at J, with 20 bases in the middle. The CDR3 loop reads CASSPSAQGTGEQFF. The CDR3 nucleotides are TGTGCCAGCAGCCCCTCGGCGCAGGGCACGGGTGAGCAGTTCTTC.

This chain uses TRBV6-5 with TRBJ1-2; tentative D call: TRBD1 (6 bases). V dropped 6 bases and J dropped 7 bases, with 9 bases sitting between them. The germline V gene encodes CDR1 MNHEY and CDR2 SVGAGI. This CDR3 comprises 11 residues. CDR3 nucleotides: TGTGCCAGCAGAACAGGGTCTGGCTACACCTTC. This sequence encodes CASRTGSGYTF.

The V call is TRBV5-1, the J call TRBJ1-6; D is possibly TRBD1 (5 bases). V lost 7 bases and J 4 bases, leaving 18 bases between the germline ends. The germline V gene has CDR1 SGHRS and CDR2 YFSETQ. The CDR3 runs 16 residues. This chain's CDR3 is CASRPSGTAYNSPLHF. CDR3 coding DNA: TGCGCCAGCCGTCCTAGCGGGACCGCGTATAATTCACCCCTCCACTTT.

The CDR3 loop is CASSSSLAGGPRNEQFF. CDR3 DNA sequence: TGTGCCAGCAGCTCTTCACTAGCGGGAGGGCCAAGGAATGAGCAGTTCTTC. The chain is built from TRBV7-9 and TRBJ2-1, with 13 nucleotides matching TRBD2. Losses at the gene ends were 4 bases for V and 7 bases for J; bases not matched to a gene: 10. Germline assignment: CDR1 SEHNR and CDR2 FQNEAQ (reference sequence). The CDR3 is 17 amino acids.

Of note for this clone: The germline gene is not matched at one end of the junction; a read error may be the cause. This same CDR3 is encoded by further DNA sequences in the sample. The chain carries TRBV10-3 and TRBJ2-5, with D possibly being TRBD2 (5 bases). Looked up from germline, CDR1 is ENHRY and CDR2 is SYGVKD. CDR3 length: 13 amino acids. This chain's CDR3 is CAISDLDGKTQYF. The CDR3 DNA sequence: TGTGCCATCAGCGACTTGGACGGGAAGACTCAGTACTTC.

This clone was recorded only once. The CDR3 spells CASSRGNTGELFF. The CDR3 nucleotides are TGTGCCAGCAGCAGGGGGAACACCGGGGAGCTGTTTTTT. This sequence joins TRBV9 and TRBJ2-2; D possibly corresponds to TRBD1 (5 bases). The CDR3 runs 13 residues. Germline V gene data show CDR1 as SGDLS and CDR2 as YYNGEE. Trimming shortened V by 4 bases and J by 1 base, and 5 bases separated the two germline ends.

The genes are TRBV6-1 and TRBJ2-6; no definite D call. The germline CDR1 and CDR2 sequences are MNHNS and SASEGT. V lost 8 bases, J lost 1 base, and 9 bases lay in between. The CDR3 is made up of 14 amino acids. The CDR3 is CASDARSGANVLTF. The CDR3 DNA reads TGTGCCAGCGATGCTCGGTCTGGGGCCAACGTCCTGACTTTC.

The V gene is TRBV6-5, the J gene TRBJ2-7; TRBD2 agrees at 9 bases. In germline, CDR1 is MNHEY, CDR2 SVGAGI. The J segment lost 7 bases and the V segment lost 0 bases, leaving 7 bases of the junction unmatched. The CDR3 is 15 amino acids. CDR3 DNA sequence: TGTGCCAGCAGTTACTCTTTTACTAGCGGGTCGGAGCAGTACTTC. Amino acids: CASSYSFTSGSEQYF.

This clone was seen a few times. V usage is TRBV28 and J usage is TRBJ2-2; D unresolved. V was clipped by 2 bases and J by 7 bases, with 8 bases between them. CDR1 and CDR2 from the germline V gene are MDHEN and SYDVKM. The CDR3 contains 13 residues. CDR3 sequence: CASSLPVRGELFF. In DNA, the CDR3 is TGTGCCAGCAGTTTACCGGTGCGCGGGGAGCTGTTTTTT.

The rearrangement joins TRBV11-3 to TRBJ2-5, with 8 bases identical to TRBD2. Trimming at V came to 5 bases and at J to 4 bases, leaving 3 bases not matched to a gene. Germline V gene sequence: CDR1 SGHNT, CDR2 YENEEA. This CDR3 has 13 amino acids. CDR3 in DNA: TGTGCCAGCAGCCCGGCGGGGGGAGAGACCCAGTACTTC. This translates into CASSPAGGETQYF. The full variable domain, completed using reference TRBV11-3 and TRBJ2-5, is EAGVVQSPRYKIIEKKQPVAFWCNPISGHNTLYWYLQNLGQGPELLIRYENEEAVDDSQLPKDRFSAERLKGVDSTLKIQPAELGDSAVYLCASSPAGGETQYFGPGTRLLVL.

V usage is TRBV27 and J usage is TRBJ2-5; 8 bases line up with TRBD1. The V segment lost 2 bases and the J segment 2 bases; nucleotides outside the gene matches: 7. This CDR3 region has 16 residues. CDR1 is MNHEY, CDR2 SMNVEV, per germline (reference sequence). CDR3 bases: TGTGCCAGCAGTTTACGACAGGGGACGGGTCAAGAGACCCAGTACTTC. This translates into CASSLRQGTGQETQYF.

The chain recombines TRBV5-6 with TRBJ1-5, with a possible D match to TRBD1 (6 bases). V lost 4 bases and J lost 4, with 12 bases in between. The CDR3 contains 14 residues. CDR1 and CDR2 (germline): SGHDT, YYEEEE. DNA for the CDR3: TGTGCCAGCAGCGCGGACAGAATAAATCAGCCCCAGCATTTT. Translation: CASSADRINQPQHF.

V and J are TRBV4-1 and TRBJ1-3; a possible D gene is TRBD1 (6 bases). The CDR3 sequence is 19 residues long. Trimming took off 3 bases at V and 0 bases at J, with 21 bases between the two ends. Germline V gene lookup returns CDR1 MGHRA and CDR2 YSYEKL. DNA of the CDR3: TGCGCCAGCAGCCATCCCCCAACCGGGACACCCCTCTCTGGAAACACCATATATTTT. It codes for CASSHPPTGTPLSGNTIYF.

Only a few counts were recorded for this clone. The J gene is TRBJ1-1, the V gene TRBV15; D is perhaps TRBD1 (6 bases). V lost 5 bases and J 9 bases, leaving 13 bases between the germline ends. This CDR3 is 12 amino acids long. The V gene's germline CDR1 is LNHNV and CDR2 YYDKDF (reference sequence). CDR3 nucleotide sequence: TGTGCCACCAGCGGCAGACAGGCAAAAGCTTTCTTT. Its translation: CATSGRQAKAFF.

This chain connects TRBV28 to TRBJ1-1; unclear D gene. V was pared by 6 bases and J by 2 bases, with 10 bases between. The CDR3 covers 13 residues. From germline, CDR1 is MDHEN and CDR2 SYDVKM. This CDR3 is CASSPGGNTEAFF. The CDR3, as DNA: TGTGCCAGCAGCCCCGGAGGAAACACTGAAGCTTTCTTT.

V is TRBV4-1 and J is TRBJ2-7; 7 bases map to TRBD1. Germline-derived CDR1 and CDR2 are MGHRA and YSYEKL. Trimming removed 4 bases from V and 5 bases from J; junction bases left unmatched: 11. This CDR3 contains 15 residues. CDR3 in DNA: TGCGCCAGCAGCCCCTGGACAGGAAAGGAAAACGAGCAGTACTTC. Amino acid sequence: CASSPWTGKENEQYF.

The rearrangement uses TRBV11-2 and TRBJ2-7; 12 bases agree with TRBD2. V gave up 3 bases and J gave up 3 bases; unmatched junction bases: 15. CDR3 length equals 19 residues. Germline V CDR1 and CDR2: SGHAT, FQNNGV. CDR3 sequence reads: CASSFSSGRAEVGGYEQYF. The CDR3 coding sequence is TGTGCCAGCAGCTTTTCTAGCGGGAGGGCCGAGGTTGGGGGCTACGAGCAGTACTTC.

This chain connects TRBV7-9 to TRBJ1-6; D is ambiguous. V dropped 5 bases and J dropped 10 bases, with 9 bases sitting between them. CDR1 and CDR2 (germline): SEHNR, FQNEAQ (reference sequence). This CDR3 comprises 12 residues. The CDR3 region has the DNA TGTGCCAGCAGCAGGGAGGTCTCACCCCTCCACTTT. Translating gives CASSREVSPLHF.